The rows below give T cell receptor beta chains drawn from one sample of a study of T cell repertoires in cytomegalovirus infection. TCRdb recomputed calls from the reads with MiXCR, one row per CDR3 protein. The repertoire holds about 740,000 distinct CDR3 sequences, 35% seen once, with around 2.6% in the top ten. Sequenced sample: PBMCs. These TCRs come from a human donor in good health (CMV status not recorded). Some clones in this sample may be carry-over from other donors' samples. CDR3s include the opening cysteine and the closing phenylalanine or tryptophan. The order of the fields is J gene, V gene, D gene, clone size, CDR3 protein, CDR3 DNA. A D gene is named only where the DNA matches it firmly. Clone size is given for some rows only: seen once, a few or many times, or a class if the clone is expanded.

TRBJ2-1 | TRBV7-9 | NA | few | CASKIDWDDEQFF | TGTGCCAGCAAGATAGATTGGGATGATGAGCAGTTCTTC
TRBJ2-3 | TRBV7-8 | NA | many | CASSLKPSTDTQYF | TGTGCCAGCAGCCTGAAGCCTAGCACAGATACGCAGTATTTT
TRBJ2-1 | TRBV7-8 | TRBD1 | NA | CASERGQMNYNEQFF | TGTGCCAGCGAGAGGGGACAGATGAACTACAATGAGCAGTTCTTC
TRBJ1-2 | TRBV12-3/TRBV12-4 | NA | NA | CASSPTANYFYTF | TGTGCCAGCAGTCCCACAGCTAACTATTTCTACACCTTC
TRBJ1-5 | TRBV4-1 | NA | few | CASSQDFRSNQPQHF | TGCGCCAGCAGCCAAGATTTCAGGTCCAATCAGCCCCAGCATTTT
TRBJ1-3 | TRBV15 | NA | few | CATSRATPGSGNTIYF | TGTGCCACCAGCAGAGCCACACCGGGCTCTGGAAACACCATATATTTT
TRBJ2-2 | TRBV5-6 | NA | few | CASSRAGTGITGELFF | TGTGCCAGCAGCCGTGCCGGTACAGGGATCACCGGGGAGCTGTTTTTT
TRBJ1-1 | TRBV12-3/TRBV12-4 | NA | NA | CASSLNSPQGREAFF | TGTGCCAGCAGTTTAAATTCACCGCAGGGACGGGAAGCTTTCTTT
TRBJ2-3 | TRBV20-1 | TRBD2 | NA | CSAAIAGGPDTQYF | TGCAGTGCTGCCATAGCGGGAGGACCAGATACGCAGTATTTT
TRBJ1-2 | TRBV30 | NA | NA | CAWRGESGANYGYTF | TGTGCCTGGAGGGGGGAATCCGGAGCTAACTATGGCTACACCTTC
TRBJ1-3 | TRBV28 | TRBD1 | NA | CASSSPGTGSSGNTIYF | TGTGCCAGCAGTTCCCCCGGGACAGGGAGCTCTGGAAACACCATATATTTT
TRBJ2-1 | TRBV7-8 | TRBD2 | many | CASTFDPEPSGSSYNEQFF | TGTGCCAGCACCTTCGACCCCGAACCAAGCGGGAGTTCCTACAATGAGCAGTTCTTC
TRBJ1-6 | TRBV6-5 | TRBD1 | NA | CASSYQSPGQSASPLHF | TGTGCCAGCAGTTACCAATCTCCGGGACAGTCGGCTTCACCCCTCCACTTT
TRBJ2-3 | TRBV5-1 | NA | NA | CASSPTESTDTQYF | TGCGCCAGCAGCCCGACGGAAAGCACAGATACGCAGTATTTT
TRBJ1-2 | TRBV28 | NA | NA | CASSAPGGYTF | TGTGCCAGCAGTGCCCCAGGGGGCTACACCTTC